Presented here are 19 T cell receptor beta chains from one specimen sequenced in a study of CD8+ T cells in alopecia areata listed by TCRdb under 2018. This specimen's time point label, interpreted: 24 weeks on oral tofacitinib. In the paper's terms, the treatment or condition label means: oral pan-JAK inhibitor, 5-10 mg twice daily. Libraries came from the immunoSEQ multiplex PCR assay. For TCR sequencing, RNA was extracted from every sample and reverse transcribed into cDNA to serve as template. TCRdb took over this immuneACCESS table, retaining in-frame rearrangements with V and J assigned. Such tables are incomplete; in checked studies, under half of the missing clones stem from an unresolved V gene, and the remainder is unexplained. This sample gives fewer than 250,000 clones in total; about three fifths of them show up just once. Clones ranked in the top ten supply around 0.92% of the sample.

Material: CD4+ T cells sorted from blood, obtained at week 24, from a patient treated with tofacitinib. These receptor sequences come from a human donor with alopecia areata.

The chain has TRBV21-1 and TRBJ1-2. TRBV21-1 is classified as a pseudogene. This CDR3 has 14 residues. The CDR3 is CASRPVSANYGYTF. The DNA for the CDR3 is TGTGCCAGCAGGCCGGTTTCGGCTAACTATGGCTACACCTTC.

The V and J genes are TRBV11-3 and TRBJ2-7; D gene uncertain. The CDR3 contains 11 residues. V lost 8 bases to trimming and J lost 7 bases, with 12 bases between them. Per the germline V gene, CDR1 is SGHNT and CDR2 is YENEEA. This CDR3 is CASGRTGEQYF. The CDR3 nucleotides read TGTGCCAGCGGCCGGACGGGTGAGCAGTACTTC.

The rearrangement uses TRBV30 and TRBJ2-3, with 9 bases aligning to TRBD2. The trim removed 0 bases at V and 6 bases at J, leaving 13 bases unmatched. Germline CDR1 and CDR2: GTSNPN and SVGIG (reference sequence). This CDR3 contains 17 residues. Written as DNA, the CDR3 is TGTGCCTGGAGTGTACGGTTTGCTAGCGGGGCCCGGGATACGCAGTATTTT. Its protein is CAWSVRFASGARDTQYF.

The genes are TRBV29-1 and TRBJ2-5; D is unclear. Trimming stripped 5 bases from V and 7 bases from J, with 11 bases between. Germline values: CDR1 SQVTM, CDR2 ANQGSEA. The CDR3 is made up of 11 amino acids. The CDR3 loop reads CSVMSGSTQYF. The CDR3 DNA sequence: TGCAGCGTTATGTCCGGATCGACCCAGTACTTC. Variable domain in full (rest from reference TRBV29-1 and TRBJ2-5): SAVISQKPSRDICQRGTSLTIQCQVDSQVTMMFWYRQQPGQSLTLIATANQGSEATYESGFVIDKFPISRPNLTFSTLTVSNMSPEDSSIYLCSVMSGSTQYFGPGTRLLVL.

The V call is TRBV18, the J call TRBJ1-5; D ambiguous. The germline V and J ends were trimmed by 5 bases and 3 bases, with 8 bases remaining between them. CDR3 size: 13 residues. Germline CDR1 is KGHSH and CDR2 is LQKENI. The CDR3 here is CASSTNDNQPQHF. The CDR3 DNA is TGTGCCAGCTCAACAAATGACAATCAGCCCCAGCATTTT. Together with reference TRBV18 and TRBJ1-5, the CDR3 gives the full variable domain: NAGVMQNPRHLVRRRGQEARLRCSPMKGHSHVYWYRQLPEEGLKFMVYLQKENIIDESGMPKERFSAEFPKEGPSILRIQQVVRGDSAAYFCASSTNDNQPQHFGDGTRLSIL.

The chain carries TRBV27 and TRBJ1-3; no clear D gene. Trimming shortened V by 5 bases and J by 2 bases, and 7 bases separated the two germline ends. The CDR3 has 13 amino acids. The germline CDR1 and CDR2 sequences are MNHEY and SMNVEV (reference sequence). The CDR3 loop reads CASSPATGNTIYF. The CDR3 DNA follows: TGTGCCAGCAGTCCCGCTACTGGAAACACCATATATTTT.

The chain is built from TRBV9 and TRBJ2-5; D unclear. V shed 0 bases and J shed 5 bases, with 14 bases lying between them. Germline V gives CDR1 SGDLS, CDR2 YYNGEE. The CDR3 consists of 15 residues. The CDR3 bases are TGTGCCAGCAGCGTAGGGGTCCTATTGAAGGAGACCCAGTACTTC. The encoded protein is CASSVGVLLKETQYF.

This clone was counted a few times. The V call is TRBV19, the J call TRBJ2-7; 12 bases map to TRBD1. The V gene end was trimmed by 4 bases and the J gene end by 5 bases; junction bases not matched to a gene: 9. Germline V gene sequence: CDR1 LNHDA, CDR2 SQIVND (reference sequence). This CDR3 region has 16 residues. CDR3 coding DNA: TGTGCCAGTAGTAAACTTCGCGGGACAGGGGGCCACGAGCAGTACTTC. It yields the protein CASSKLRGTGGHEQYF.

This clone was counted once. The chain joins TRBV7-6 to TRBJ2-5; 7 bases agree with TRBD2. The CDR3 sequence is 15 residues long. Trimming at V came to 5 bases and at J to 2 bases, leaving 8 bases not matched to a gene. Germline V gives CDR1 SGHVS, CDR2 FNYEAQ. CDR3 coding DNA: TGTGCCAGCAGCCCTAGAGCGGGGATACAAGAGACCCAGTACTTC. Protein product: CASSPRAGIQETQYF.

This CDR3 reads CAWNTDRVYTQYF. For the CDR3, the DNA is TGTGCCTGGAACACGGACAGAGTGTATACGCAGTATTTT. The chain carries TRBV30 and TRBJ2-3, with D maybe TRBD1 (6 bases). CDR1 is GTSNPN, CDR2 SVGIG, per germline (reference sequence). CDR3 length: 13 residues. The V end lost 4 bases, the J end lost 7 bases, and 15 bases lay between the germline ends.

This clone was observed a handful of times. CDR3 residues: CASSLQGGKLFF. CDR3 DNA sequence: TGTGCCAGCTCACTCCAGGGAGGAAAACTGTTTTTT. The V gene is TRBV18, the J gene TRBJ1-4, with TRBD1 as a possible D gene (5 bases). The length of the CDR3 is 12 residues. Per the germline V gene, CDR1 is KGHSH and CDR2 is LQKENI. V was clipped by 4 bases and J by 10 bases, with 10 bases between them.

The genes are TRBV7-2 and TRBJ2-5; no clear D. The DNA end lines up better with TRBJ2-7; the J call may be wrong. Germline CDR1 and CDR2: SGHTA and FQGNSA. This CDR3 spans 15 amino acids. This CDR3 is CASSLDEGITYEQYF. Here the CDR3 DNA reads TGTGCCAGCAGCTTAGATGAAGGGATCACCTACGAGCAGTACTTC.

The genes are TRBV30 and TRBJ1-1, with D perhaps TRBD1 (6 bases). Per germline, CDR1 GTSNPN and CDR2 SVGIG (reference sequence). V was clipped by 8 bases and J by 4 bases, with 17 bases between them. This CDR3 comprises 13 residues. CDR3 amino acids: CAAQGSRVTEAFF. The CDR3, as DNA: TGTGCCGCCCAGGGGAGTAGGGTCACTGAAGCTTTCTTT.

The CDR3 sequence: CASSLGTTYNEQFF. The DNA of the CDR3 is TGCGCCAGCAGCTTGGGGACTACCTACAATGAGCAGTTCTTC. The genes are TRBV5-1 and TRBJ2-1, with a tentative D call TRBD2 (6 bases). CDR3 size: 14 residues. Germline V gene sequence: CDR1 SGHRS, CDR2 YFSETQ. The germline V and J ends were trimmed by 0 bases and 2 bases, with 6 bases remaining between them.

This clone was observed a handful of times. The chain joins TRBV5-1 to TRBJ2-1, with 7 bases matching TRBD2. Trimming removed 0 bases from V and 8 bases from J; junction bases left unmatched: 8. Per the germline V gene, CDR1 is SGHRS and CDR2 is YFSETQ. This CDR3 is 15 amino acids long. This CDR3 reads CASSLAGGKGDEQFF. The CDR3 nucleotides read TGCGCCAGCAGCTTGGCCGGGGGGAAAGGCGATGAGCAGTTCTTC.

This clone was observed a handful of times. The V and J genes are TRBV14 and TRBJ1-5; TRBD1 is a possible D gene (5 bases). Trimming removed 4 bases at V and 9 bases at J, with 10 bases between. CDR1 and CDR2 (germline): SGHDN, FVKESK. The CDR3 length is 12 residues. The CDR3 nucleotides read TGTGCCAGCAGCCTCCCCGGGGGGCCCCAGCATTTT. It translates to CASSLPGGPQHF.

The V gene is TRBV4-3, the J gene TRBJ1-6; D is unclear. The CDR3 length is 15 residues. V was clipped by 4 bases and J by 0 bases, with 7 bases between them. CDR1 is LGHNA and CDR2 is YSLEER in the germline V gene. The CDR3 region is CASSPQSSYNSPLHF. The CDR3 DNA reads TGCGCCAGCAGCCCCCAAAGCTCCTATAATTCACCCCTCCACTTT.

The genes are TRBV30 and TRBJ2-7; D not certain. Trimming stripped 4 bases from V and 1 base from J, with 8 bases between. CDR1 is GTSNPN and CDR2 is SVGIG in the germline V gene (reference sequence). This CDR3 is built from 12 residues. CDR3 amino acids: CAWTKGSYEQYF. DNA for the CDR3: TGTGCCTGGACGAAAGGGTCCTACGAGCAGTACTTC.

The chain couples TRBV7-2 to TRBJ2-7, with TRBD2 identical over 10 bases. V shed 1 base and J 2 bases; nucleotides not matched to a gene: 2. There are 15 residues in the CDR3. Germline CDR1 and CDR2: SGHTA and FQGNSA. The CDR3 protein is CASSLGAGGTYEQYF. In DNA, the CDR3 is TGTGCCAGCAGCTTAGGAGCGGGGGGGACCTACGAGCAGTACTTC.